The following is a T cell receptor (beta chain) sequence with its context. The table lists this clone with a few counts. Its specific antigen is unknown. The record has no base qualities; no much larger clone is one base away. The source of the sample is a study of PD-L1 blockade in urothelial cancer listed by TCRdb under 2017. With regard to the full study: Every patient began therapy at some point between 2013 and 2015 and was given atezolizumab 1,200 mg intravenously every 3 weeks. Whole exome sequencing and RNA sequencing of pretreatment tumors were performed alongside TCR sequencing in the same patients. Durable clinical benefit meant progression-free survival longer than 6 months, and TCR features were also tested against progression-free and overall survival. Blood samples gave median yields of about 140,000 T cells and tens of thousands of unique TCRs, along with a median clonality of approximately 0.08. About 90% of the 29 patients were males with bladder-origin urothelial cancer, and 18 of 29 reported a prior smoking history. Pretreatment blood TCR-seq was available for 27 to 30 patients, at least one posttreatment blood collection was obtained for approximately 24 patients, and tumor TCR-seq was available for approximately 24 patients. Under ten patients reached durable clinical benefit, while some 20 patients did not. The study, an exploratory multi-omic analysis, examined somatic, immune and clinical correlates of response to PD-L1 blockade with atezolizumab in urothelial cancer. Patients had an ECOG performance status of 0 or 1 and had received between 0 and 3 prior chemotherapy regimens. Pretreatment tumor samples and matched peripheral blood, collected serially before and after atezolizumab treatment, underwent TCR sequencing. Blood samples were analyzed at 3 weeks after treatment start (second dose) and at 6 weeks after treatment start.

Findings and caveats that apply to the study as a whole: At 3 weeks after the start of treatment, tumor-associated TCR clones in peripheral blood had expanded more in patients with durable benefit (n ≈ 22, p = 0.022). Improved progression-free and overall survival was found to be associated with pretreatment peripheral blood TCR clonality below the median. Because the sample size was small (n of about 27) and many exploratory analyses were performed, the results are intended to be hypothesis-generating.

Synthetic TCR analog templates were spiked into each PCR so that absolute template abundance could be estimated from read counts. The immunoSEQ assay was used to amplify TCRbeta CDR3 regions from genomic DNA with bias-controlled V and J gene primers. Rearranged TCRbeta segments were sequenced at approximately 20X coverage. In the original analysis: Sequencing errors were corrected by clustering and CDR3s were annotated against IMGT to assign V, D and J genes. Only productive TCRbeta rearrangements were used in downstream analyses, excluding out-of-frame or stop-codon sequences. Clonality was calculated as one minus the Shannon entropy normalized by the log of the number of unique productive sequences. Clones differing between time points or between blood and tumor were identified using Fisher's exact test with Benjamini-Hochberg correction, with an adjusted p below 0.01 applied as the threshold. TCRdb limited this immuneACCESS table to in-frame rearrangements with V and J called. A share of clones is missing; checked studies link under half to unresolved V genes, and the rest is unexplained. V and J calls and clone size are as listed in that table; D and trimming were resolved from the DNA. The sample includes approximately 65,000 clones, with around nine tenths observed a single time. Of the sample, 3.4% falls within the top ten clones.

The cohort included 29 patients with locally advanced or metastatic urothelial carcinoma who were treated at Memorial Sloan Kettering on a trial protocol. Peripheral blood mononuclear cells were collected pretreatment and during treatment, with between 1 and 8 total time points per patient. The Qiagen DNeasy Blood extraction kit was used to purify genomic DNA from total PBMCs and tumor samples. PBMCs were collected pretreatment and during treatment and were isolated and stored as previously described. The sequencing used PBMCs, collected around atezolizumab (anti-PD-L1) treatment. The TCR was taken from a man in his sixties with urothelial cancer.

This receptor carries the CDR3 CASSLDTGLRRNYGYTF. The DNA sequence reads TGTGCCAGCAGCTTGGATACAGGGTTGAGAAGAAACTATGGCTACACCTTC. The chain is encoded by TRBV5-5 joined to TRBJ1-2; the D gene is perhaps TRBD1, on 6 matching bases. V lost 0 bases and J lost 2 bases; the stretch between them is 17 bases long. CDR1 SGHKS and CDR2 YYEKEE were looked up in the germline V gene (reference sequence). The CDR3 starts with the cysteine, ends with the phenylalanine, and has 17 residues. Only the CDR3 DNA stays, 51 bases, in frame from base 1.